The source of this T cell receptor beta chain is a study of blood T cell repertoires in COVID-19. Across the study: COVID-19 samples collected from the United States, Italy and Spain covered acute and convalescent phases. Sample material is recorded as cDNA or gDNA derived from T cells, B-cell-depleted T cells, or PBMCs.

The germline CDR1 and CDR2 sequences are MRHNA and SNTAGT. The CDR3 is 15 amino acids. The trim removed 4 bases at V and 3 bases at J, leaving 8 bases unmatched. How the authors handled the data: Cell counts per sample came from amplifying reference gene primers. The table came from immunoSEQ multiplex PCR; TCRdb's copy has only in-frame clones and leaves some out. Clone size and V and J calls were adopted from that table, with D and trimming inferred from the DNA. The profile shows 100,000 or so clones, 75% to 90% of them singletons. The sequence was collected from a man aged 60 to 69 with acute or convalescent COVID-19. The V gene is TRBV6-4, the J gene TRBJ2-7, with 8 positions matching TRBD2. The sample comprised peripheral blood. DNA for the CDR3: TGTGCCAGCAGTGCTTTTAGCGGGGAATTCTACGAGCAGTACTTC. Translation gives CASSAFSGEFYEQYF.